This T cell receptor (beta chain) appears in the sequencing data of a study of blood T cell repertoires in COVID-19. Note on this clone: This CDR3 is also generated by other DNA sequences in the sample.

Germline-derived CDR1 and CDR2 are LGHDT and YNNKEL (reference sequence). The V gene lost 0 bases and the J gene lost 4 bases, with 6 bases spanning the gap. The CDR3 is made up of 13 amino acids. How the authors handled the data: Amplification of reference gene primers was used by the study to estimate nucleated cell counts. Sequencing was performed with immunoSEQ multiplex PCR; in TCRdb, only in-frame clones are kept and a portion is missing. V and J calls and clone size are copied from that table; D and trimming were computed from the DNA. The table has some 200,000 clones, roughly 86% seen once; the top ten hold about an eighth.

J is TRBJ1-1 and V is TRBV3-1 (or the pseudogene TRBV3-2), with a weak D call TRBD1 (5 bases). The clonotype was recovered from a woman aged 40 to 49 with acute or convalescent COVID-19. Sequenced input: peripheral blood. The CDR3 here is CASSQDRGTEAFF. For the CDR3, the DNA is TGTGCCAGCAGCCAAGATAGGGGCACTGAAGCTTTCTTT.